These 20 T cell receptor beta chains originate from one sample sequenced in a study of OX40 agonist ivuxolimab in advanced cancers. Produced via immunoSEQ multiplex PCR; TCRdb's table is partial and in-frame only. This sample has about 66,000 clones; 86% occur once, and the top ten carry roughly 8.2%. The sequenced sample was CD4+ or CD8+ T cells sorted from blood, obtained in a trial of the OX40 agonist ivuxolimab. The receptors were gathered from an adult with an advanced solid tumor such as melanoma, head and neck, liver or kidney cancer.

The chain carries TRBV27 and TRBJ1-5; 12 positions agree with TRBD1. Germline loops: CDR1 MNHEY, CDR2 SMNVEV (reference sequence). CDR3 length: 15 residues. With V trimmed by 5 bases and J by 6 bases, 5 bases remained unmatched. As DNA, the CDR3 is TGTGCCAGCAGTCTCGGGACAGGGGGCAGTCAGCCCCAGCATTTT. Protein product: CASSLGTGGSQPQHF.

The V call is TRBV7-9, the J call TRBJ1-2; D unresolved. The CDR3 extends over 14 amino acids. The ends were cut back, 2 bases at V and 1 base at J, with 8 bases in the middle. Germline V gene data show CDR1 as SEHNR and CDR2 as FQNEAQ (reference sequence). The CDR3 here is CASSLSSVNYGYTF. CDR3 bases: TGTGCCAGCAGCTTATCTTCGGTTAACTATGGCTACACCTTC.

This chain joins TRBV7-2 and TRBJ2-7, with D possibly being TRBD1 (5 bases). Deletions cut 4 bases from V and 7 bases from J, with 14 bases between. Germline V gives CDR1 SGHTA, CDR2 FQGNSA. The length of the CDR3 is 13 residues. This CDR3 is CASSSRGGAEQYF. The CDR3 DNA reads TGTGCCAGCAGCTCAAGGGGCGGCGCGGAGCAGTACTTC.

The sample holds a few counts of this clone. Other DNA sequences from this sample encode an identical CDR3 as well. Here the CDR3 DNA reads TGTGCCAGCAGCTTGACTAGCAGCACAGATACGCAGTATTTT. It translates to CASSLTSSTDTQYF. The V call is TRBV11-3, the J call TRBJ2-3, with 7 bases aligning to TRBD2. After removal of 3 bases from V and 0 bases from J, the junction contained 0 bases not matched to a gene. Germline V gene lookup returns CDR1 SGHNT and CDR2 YENEEA. The CDR3 spans 14 residues.

V gene TRBV28 combines with J gene TRBJ2-1; 7 nucleotides match TRBD1. Looked up from germline, CDR1 is MDHEN and CDR2 is SYDVKM. The CDR3 sequence is 12 residues long. The J segment lost 9 bases and the V segment lost 6 bases, leaving 5 bases of the junction unmatched. The CDR3 region is CASSWGQFEQFF. CDR3 sequence (DNA): TGTGCCAGCAGCTGGGGACAGTTTGAGCAGTTCTTC.

The chain recombines TRBV19 with TRBJ1-1; D is uncertain. Trimming removed 4 bases from V and 5 bases from J, with 11 bases in between. Germline CDR1 LNHDA, CDR2 SQIVND (reference sequence). The CDR3 is 13 amino acids. The CDR3 loop reads CASSTMGETEAFF. In DNA, the CDR3 is TGTGCCAGTAGTACGATGGGAGAAACTGAAGCTTTCTTT.

J is TRBJ1-6 and V is TRBV5-6; D not resolved. Germline V gene sequence: CDR1 SGHDT, CDR2 YYEEEE. This CDR3 is 15 amino acids long. The V gene lost 0 bases and the J gene lost 10 bases, with 14 bases spanning the gap. The chain's CDR3 is CASSLGAPGISPLHF. The CDR3, as DNA: TGTGCCAGCAGCTTGGGGGCTCCAGGCATATCACCCCTCCACTTT. Using reference TRBV5-6 and TRBJ1-6 for the parts outside the CDR3, the full variable domain is DAGVTQSPTHLIKTRGQQVTLRCSPKSGHDTVSWYQQALGQGPQFIFQYYEEEERQRGNFPDRFSGHQFPNYSSELNVNALLLGDSALYLCASSLGAPGISPLHFGNGTRLTVT.

This clone was seen a few times. This rearrangement joins TRBV19 to TRBJ2-5; a weak D match, TRBD2 (6 bases). The germline V gene has CDR1 LNHDA and CDR2 SQIVND (reference sequence). The CDR3 consists of 15 residues. Deletions cut 3 bases from V and 6 bases from J, with 17 bases between. CDR3 nucleotide sequence: TGTGCCAGTAGTATCCCTTATCGGGGGAGGAAGACCCAGTACTTC. This codes for CASSIPYRGRKTQYF.

The chain links TRBV9 to TRBJ2-6, with unresolved D. The V gene lost 0 bases and the J gene lost 4 bases, with 11 bases spanning the gap. The CDR3 is made up of 16 amino acids. The germline CDR1 and CDR2 sequences are SGDLS and YYNGEE. The CDR3 nucleotides are TGTGCCAGCAGCGTAGCTTCGGTGAGAGGGGCCAACGTCCTGACTTTC. Its protein is CASSVASVRGANVLTF.

The chain carries TRBV19 and TRBJ2-7; D uncertain. V lost 3 bases and J lost 0, with 9 bases in between. Germline CDR1 and CDR2: LNHDA and SQIVND (reference sequence). The CDR3 covers 14 residues. The CDR3 DNA is TGTGCCAGTAGTATGACACTTGCCTCCTACGAGCAGTACTTC. Residues: CASSMTLASYEQYF. Drawing the rest from reference TRBV19 and TRBJ2-7, the complete variable domain is DGGITQSPKYLFRKEGQNVTLSCEQNLNHDAMYWYRQDPGQGLRLIYYSQIVNDFQKGDIAEGYSVSREKKESFPLTVTSAQKNPTAFYLCASSMTLASYEQYFGPGTRLTVT.

The J gene is TRBJ2-3, the V gene TRBV6-5; no reliable D call. The V gene lost 3 bases and the J gene lost 6 bases, with 10 bases spanning the gap. Per germline, CDR1 MNHEY and CDR2 SVGAGI. The CDR3 length is 13 residues. For the CDR3, the DNA is TGTGCCAGCAGTTATCAGGAAGGGGATACGCAGTATTTT. This translates into CASSYQEGDTQYF.

This chain connects TRBV18 to TRBJ1-6; D is unresolved. The germline gives CDR1 KGHSH, CDR2 LQKENI. This CDR3 spans 14 amino acids. V was trimmed by 3 bases and J by 10 bases, leaving 13 bases between them. The CDR3: CASSPTEGSSPLHF. In DNA, the CDR3 is TGTGCCAGCTCACCGACCGAGGGATCCTCACCCCTCCACTTT.

This clone was seen only once. The rearrangement links TRBV7-2 to TRBJ2-7; TRBD2 matches 8 bases. J was trimmed by 1 base and V by 8 bases; bases with no gene match: 7. The CDR3 runs to 14 residues. Per germline, CDR1 SGHTA and CDR2 FQGNSA. CDR3: CASGSSGASYEQYF. CDR3 coding DNA: TGTGCCAGCGGTAGTAGCGGGGCGTCCTACGAGCAGTACTTC.

This clone was seen only a few times. V is TRBV5-5 and J is TRBJ1-1, with D perhaps matching TRBD1 (5 bases). The V end lost 4 bases, the J end lost 2 bases, and 12 bases lay between the germline ends. This CDR3 comprises 14 residues. Germline V gives CDR1 SGHKS, CDR2 YYEKEE (reference sequence). In DNA, the CDR3 is TGTGCCAGCAGCGGGGGACTTATAAACACTGAAGCTTTCTTT. Protein product: CASSGGLINTEAFF.

The V gene is TRBV2, the J gene TRBJ1-1, with D tentatively TRBD1 (5 bases). Germline values: CDR1 SNHLY, CDR2 FYNNEI. The V end lost 5 bases, the J end lost 5 bases, and 15 bases lay between the germline ends. The CDR3 runs 14 residues. The CDR3 loop reads CASSFTGPETEAFF. As DNA, the CDR3 is TGTGCCAGCAGTTTTACGGGACCCGAAACTGAAGCTTTCTTT.

The chain has TRBV27 and TRBJ1-1, with 7 bases aligning to TRBD1. J gave up 8 bases and V 6 bases, and 9 bases lay outside the gene matches. Germline assignment: CDR1 MNHEY and CDR2 SMNVEV (reference sequence). This CDR3 spans 13 amino acids. CDR3 residues: CASRRNEDREAFF. The CDR3 DNA reads as TGTGCCAGCAGGAGGAACGAGGACAGGGAAGCTTTCTTT.

This chain links TRBV9 with TRBJ2-4, with D possibly matching TRBD1 (5 bases). Trimming pared 0 bases from V and 3 bases from J, leaving 16 bases between. Germline V CDR1 and CDR2: SGDLS, YYNGEE. CDR3 size: 17 residues. CDR3 sequence (DNA): TGTGCCAGCAGCGTAGAGGGGCTTCCAGATGACAAAAACATTCAGTACTTC. Its protein is CASSVEGLPDDKNIQYF. The variable domain in full, completed from reference TRBV9 and TRBJ2-4, reads DSGVTQTPKHLITATGQRVTLRCSPRSGDLSVYWYQQSLDQGLQFLIQYYNGEERAKGNILERFSAQQFPDLHSELNLSSLELGDSALYFCASSVEGLPDDKNIQYFGAGTRLSVL.

The V call is TRBV10-3, the J call TRBJ2-7, with 8 positions matching TRBD1. The CDR3 has 16 residues. CDR1 is ENHRY, CDR2 SYGVKD, per germline. J lost 2 bases, V lost 0 bases, and 6 bases had no gene match. The CDR3 loop is CAISESPGQGPYEQYF. In DNA, the CDR3 is TGTGCCATCAGTGAGTCCCCCGGACAGGGTCCCTACGAGCAGTACTTC.

The V gene is TRBV7-9, the J gene TRBJ1-2; the match to TRBD1 covers 12 bases. The V segment lost 3 bases and the J segment 4 bases; nucleotides outside the gene matches: 6. Germline loops: CDR1 SEHNR, CDR2 FQNEAQ (reference sequence). CDR3 length equals 16 residues. Here the CDR3 DNA reads TGTGCCAGCAGCTTCGGGACAGGGGGCAGCGTCTATGGCTACACCTTC. Translation: CASSFGTGGSVYGYTF.

V usage is TRBV11-3 and J usage is TRBJ2-7, with D possibly matching TRBD2 (6 bases). CDR1 SGHNT and CDR2 YENEEA come from the germline V gene. The CDR3 runs 14 residues. The V gene lost 5 bases and the J gene lost 6 bases, with 17 bases spanning the gap. The chain's CDR3 is CASSPRDWAVEQYF. In DNA, the CDR3 is TGTGCCAGCAGCCCCCGGGACTGGGCGGTCGAGCAGTACTTC.